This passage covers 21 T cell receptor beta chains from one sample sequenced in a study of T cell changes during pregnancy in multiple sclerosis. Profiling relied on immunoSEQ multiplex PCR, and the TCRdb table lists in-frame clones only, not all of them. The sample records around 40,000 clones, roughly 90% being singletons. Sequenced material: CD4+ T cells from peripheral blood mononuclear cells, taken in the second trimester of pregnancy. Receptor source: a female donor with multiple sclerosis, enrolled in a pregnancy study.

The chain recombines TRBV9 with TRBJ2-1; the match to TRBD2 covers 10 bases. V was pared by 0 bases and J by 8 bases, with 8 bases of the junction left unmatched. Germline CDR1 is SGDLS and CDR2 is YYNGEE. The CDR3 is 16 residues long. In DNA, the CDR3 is TGTGCCAGCAGCGTAGACCCAGCGGGGGGGCTTTATGAGCAGTTCTTC. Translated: CASSVDPAGGLYEQFF.

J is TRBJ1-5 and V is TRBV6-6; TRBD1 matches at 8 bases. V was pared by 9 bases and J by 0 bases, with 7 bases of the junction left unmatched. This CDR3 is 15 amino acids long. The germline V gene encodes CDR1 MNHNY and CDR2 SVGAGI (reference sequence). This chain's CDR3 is CASSTGEYSNQPQHF. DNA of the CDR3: TGTGCCAGTTCGACAGGGGAATATAGCAATCAGCCCCAGCATTTT.

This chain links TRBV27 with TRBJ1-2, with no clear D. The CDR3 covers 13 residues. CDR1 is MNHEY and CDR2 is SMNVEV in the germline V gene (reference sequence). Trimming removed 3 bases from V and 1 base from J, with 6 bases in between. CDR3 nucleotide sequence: TGTGCCAGCAGTTTCACTGGTAACTATGGCTACACCTTC. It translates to CASSFTGNYGYTF.

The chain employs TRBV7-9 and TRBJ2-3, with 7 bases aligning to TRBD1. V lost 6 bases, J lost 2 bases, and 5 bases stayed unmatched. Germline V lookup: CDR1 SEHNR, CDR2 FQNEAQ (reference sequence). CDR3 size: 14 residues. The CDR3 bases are TGTGCCAGCAGGCGTACAGGGGCCACAGATACGCAGTATTTT. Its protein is CASRRTGATDTQYF.

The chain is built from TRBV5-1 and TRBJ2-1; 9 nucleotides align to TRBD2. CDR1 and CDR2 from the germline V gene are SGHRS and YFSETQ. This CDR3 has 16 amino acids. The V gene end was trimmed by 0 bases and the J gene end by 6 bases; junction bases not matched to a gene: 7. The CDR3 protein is CASSLVSGSTSNEQFF. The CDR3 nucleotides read TGCGCCAGCAGCTTGGTTAGCGGGAGCACGAGCAATGAGCAGTTCTTC.

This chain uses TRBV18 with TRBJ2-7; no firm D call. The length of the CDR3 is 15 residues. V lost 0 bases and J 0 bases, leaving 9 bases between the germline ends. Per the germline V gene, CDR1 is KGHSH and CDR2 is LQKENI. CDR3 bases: TGTGCCAGCTCACCACCGTCCCGGAGCTCCTACGAGCAGTACTTC. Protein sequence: CASSPPSRSSYEQYF.

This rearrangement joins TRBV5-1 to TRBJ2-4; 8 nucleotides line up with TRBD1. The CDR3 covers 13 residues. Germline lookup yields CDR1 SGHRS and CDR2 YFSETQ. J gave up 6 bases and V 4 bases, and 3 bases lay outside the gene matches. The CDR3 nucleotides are TGCGCCAGCAGCCCGGGACAGGTAAACATTCAGTACTTC. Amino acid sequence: CASSPGQVNIQYF.

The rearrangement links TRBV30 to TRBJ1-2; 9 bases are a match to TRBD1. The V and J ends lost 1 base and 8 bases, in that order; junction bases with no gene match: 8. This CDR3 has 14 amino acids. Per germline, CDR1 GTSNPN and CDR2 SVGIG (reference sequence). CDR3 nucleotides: TGTGCCTGGAGTGATTTTCGGACAGGGGAAGGCTACACCTTC. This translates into CAWSDFRTGEGYTF. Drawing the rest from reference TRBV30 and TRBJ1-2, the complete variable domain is SQTIHQWPATLVQPVGSPLSLECTVEGTSNPNLYWYRQAAGRGLQLLFYSVGIGQISSEVPQNLSASRPQDRQFILSSKKLLLSDSGFYLCAWSDFRTGEGYTFGSGTRLTVV.

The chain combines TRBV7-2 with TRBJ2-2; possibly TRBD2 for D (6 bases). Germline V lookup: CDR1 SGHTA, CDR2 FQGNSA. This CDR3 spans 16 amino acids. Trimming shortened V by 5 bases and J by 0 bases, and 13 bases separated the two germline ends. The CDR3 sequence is CASSVQLAPNTGELFF. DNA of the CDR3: TGTGCCAGCAGCGTACAACTAGCTCCGAACACCGGGGAGCTGTTTTTT.

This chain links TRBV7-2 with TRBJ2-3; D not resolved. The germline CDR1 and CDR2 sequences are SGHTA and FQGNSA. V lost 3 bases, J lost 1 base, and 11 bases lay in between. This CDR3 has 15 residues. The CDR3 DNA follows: TGTGCCAGCAGCTTCCTCACCCGGGGCACAGATACGCAGTATTTT. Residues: CASSFLTRGTDTQYF.

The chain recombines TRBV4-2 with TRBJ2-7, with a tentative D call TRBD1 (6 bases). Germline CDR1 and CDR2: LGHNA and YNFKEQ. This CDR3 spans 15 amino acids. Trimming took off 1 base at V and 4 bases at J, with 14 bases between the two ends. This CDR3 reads CASSQAAGARYEQYF. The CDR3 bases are TGTGCCAGCAGCCAAGCCGCAGGGGCCCGGTACGAGCAGTACTTC.

The CDR3 is CSAVDREEQYF. CDR3 coding DNA: TGCAGTGCTGTCGACAGGGAAGAGCAGTACTTC. V gene TRBV20-1 combines with J gene TRBJ2-7, with 7 bases identical to TRBD1. The CDR3 loop spans 11 amino acids. Trimming cost V 5 bases and J 7 bases; bases outside gene matches: 5. The germline CDR1 and CDR2 sequences are DFQATT and SNEGSKA (reference sequence).

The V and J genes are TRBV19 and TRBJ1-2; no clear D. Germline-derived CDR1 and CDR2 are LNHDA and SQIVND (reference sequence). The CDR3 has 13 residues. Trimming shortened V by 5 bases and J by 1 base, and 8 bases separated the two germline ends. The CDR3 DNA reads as TGTGCCAGTAGTTCCGGAGTTAACTATGGCTACACCTTC. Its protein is CASSSGVNYGYTF. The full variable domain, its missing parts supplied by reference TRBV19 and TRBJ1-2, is DGGITQSPKYLFRKEGQNVTLSCEQNLNHDAMYWYRQDPGQGLRLIYYSQIVNDFQKGDIAEGYSVSREKKESFPLTVTSAQKNPTAFYLCASSSGVNYGYTFGSGTRLTVV.

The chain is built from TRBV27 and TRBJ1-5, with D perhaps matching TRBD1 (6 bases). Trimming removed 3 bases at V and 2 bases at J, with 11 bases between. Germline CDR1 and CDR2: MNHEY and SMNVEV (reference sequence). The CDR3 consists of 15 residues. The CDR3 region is CASSFEGGGNQPQHF. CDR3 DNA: TGTGCCAGCAGTTTTGAGGGGGGGGGCAATCAGCCCCAGCATTTT.

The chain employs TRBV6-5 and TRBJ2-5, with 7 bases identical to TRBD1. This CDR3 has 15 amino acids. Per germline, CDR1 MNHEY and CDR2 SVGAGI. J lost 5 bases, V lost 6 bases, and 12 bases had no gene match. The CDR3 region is CASRTYRGMGETQYF. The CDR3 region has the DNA TGTGCCAGCAGGACATACAGGGGAATGGGGGAGACCCAGTACTTC.

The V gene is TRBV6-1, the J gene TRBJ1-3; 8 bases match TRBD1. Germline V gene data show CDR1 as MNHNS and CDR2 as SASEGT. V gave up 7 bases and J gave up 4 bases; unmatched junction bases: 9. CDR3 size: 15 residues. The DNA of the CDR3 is TGTGCCAGCACCCGACTGACAGGGGACGGAAACACCATATATTTT. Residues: CASTRLTGDGNTIYF.

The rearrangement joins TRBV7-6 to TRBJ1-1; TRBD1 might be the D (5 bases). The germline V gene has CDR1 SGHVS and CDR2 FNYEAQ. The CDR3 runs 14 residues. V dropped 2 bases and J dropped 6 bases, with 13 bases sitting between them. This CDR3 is CASSLRGAVSEAFF. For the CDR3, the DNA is TGTGCCAGCAGCTTAAGGGGCGCAGTCTCTGAAGCTTTCTTT.

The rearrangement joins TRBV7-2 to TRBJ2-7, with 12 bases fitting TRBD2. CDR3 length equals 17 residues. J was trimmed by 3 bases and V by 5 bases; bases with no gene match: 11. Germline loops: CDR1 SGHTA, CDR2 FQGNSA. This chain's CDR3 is CASSQGSRTSGNYEQYF. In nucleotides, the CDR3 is TGTGCCAGCAGCCAGGGTAGTAGGACTAGCGGGAACTACGAGCAGTACTTC.

The CDR3 loop is CASSVGGAATDTQYF. For the CDR3, the DNA is TGTGCCAGCAGTGTGGGCGGGGCGGCGACAGATACGCAGTATTTT. This rearrangement joins TRBV2 to TRBJ2-3; maybe TRBD2 (6 bases). The V end was cut by 4 bases, the J end by 3 bases, with 14 bases between. The CDR3 loop spans 15 amino acids. The germline gives CDR1 SNHLY, CDR2 FYNNEI.

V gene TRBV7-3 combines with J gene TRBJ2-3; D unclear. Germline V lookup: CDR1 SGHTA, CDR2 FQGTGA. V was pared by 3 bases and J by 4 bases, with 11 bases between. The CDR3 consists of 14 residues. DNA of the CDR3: TGTGCCAGCAGCTTGTCGTCAGATGCAGATACGCAGTATTTT. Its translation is CASSLSSDADTQYF.

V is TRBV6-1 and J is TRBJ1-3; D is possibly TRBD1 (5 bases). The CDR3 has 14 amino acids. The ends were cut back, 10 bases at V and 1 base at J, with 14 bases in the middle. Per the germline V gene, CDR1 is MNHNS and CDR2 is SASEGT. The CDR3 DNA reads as TGTGCCACCCTCTGGGGCGCTTCTGGAAACACCATATATTTT. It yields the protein CATLWGASGNTIYF.